These T cell receptor beta chains were read from a single sample in a study of spatial heterogeneity in lung cancer. MiXCR, run by TCRdb on the 5' RACE reads, gives a single entry per CDR3 protein. In the table there are over 15,000 distinct CDR3 sequences, more than 6.5% of which are singletons. The starting material was lung tumor tissue, obtained at surgery. These receptors were collected from a female donor with early-stage non-small cell lung cancer. The CDR3 runs from the conserved cysteine through the conserved F or W.

J gene: TRBJ1-2
V gene: TRBV20-1
CDR3 protein: CSVMDSRNYGYTF

J gene: TRBJ2-7
V gene: TRBV25-1
CDR3 protein: CASSRTGGGYEQYF

J gene: TRBJ2-3
V gene: TRBV6-4
CDR3 protein: CASSEDTSSTDTQYF

J gene: TRBJ2-6
V gene: TRBV30
CDR3 protein: CAWSVGGGSGANVLTF

J gene: TRBJ2-1
V gene: TRBV21-1
CDR3 protein: CASSKVGGRVNEQFF

J gene: TRBJ2-4
V gene: TRBV20-1
CDR3 protein: CSAQRILPGILKLAKNIQYF

J gene: TRBJ1-4
V gene: TRBV6-1
CDR3 protein: CASSEYLGQSNEKLFF

J gene: TRBJ1-2
V gene: TRBV12-3/TRBV12-4
CDR3 protein: CASSLGDGYGYTF

J gene: TRBJ2-1
V gene: TRBV24-1
CDR3 protein: CATSDSLAGDYNEQFF

J gene: TRBJ2-5
V gene: TRBV5-1
CDR3 protein: CASDTGSQETQYF

J gene: TRBJ2-7
V gene: TRBV12-3/TRBV12-4
CDR3 protein: CASSLVIRDRVGEQYF

J gene: TRBJ2-1
V gene: TRBV6-5
CDR3 protein: CASSQGQSSYNEQFF

J gene: TRBJ1-2
V gene: TRBV12-3/TRBV12-4
CDR3 protein: CASSLGRPYYGYTF

J gene: TRBJ2-1
V gene: TRBV7-9
CDR3 protein: CASRGSYNEQFF

J gene: TRBJ2-1
V gene: TRBV24-1
CDR3 protein: CATSDPSGGWSNEQFF

J gene: TRBJ2-7
V gene: TRBV7-2
CDR3 protein: CASSLTGSSYEQYF

J gene: TRBJ1-5
V gene: TRBV12-3/TRBV12-4
CDR3 protein: CASSPPVDRDQPQHF

J gene: TRBJ2-3
V gene: TRBV5-5
CDR3 protein: CASSLRFRQDLTDTQYF

J gene: TRBJ1-1
V gene: TRBV7-2
CDR3 protein: CASSLSGVPNTEAFF

J gene: TRBJ1-5
V gene: TRBV18
CDR3 protein: CASSPISGAHNQPQHF

J gene: TRBJ2-3
V gene: TRBV28
CDR3 protein: CASSLPGPRVSDTQYF

J gene: TRBJ2-2
V gene: TRBV6-5
CDR3 protein: CASSYQPANTGELFF

J gene: TRBJ2-7
V gene: TRBV3-1
CDR3 protein: CASSQRGQGSGEQYF

J gene: TRBJ1-4
V gene: TRBV7-9
CDR3 protein: CASSSGTNEKLFF

J gene: TRBJ1-1
V gene: TRBV7-3
CDR3 protein: CASSASTGGTEAFF

J gene: TRBJ2-5
V gene: TRBV24-1
CDR3 protein: CATSDFRDTPLVSQETQYF

J gene: TRBJ1-5
V gene: TRBV19
CDR3 protein: CASSIGGSNQPQHF

J gene: TRBJ1-4
V gene: TRBV6-6
CDR3 protein: CASSYLQGSSNEKLFF

J gene: TRBJ1-1
V gene: TRBV12-3/TRBV12-4
CDR3 protein: CASSSHGNTEAFF